These 20 T cell receptor beta chains came from one sample sequenced in a study of glioma-infiltrating T cells. Amplification of TCR alpha and beta CDR3 regions from RNA used iRepertoire nested multiplex PCR. MiXCR was run by TCRdb on the multiplex PCR reads, yielding one entry per CDR3 protein. The sample lists 160,000 or so distinct CDR3 sequences, around 40% seen once, with around 5% in the top ten. Sequenced input: glioma tissue, nonneoplastic brain tissue, or PBMCs (not recorded which). Receptors originate from a human donor with low-grade glioma or glioblastoma, undergoing nonglioma brain surgery, or in good health (not recorded which).

In its sample, this clonotype was seen a few times. The chain recombines TRBV19 with TRBJ2-1; TRBD2 agrees at 9 bases. The V segment lost 5 bases and the J segment 8 bases; nucleotides outside the gene matches: 7. This CDR3 is built from 14 residues. Germline-derived CDR1 and CDR2 are LNHDA and SQIVND (reference sequence). CDR3 loop: CASSDSGRGDEQFF. CDR3 sequence (DNA): TGTGCCAGTAGTGATAGCGGGAGAGGGGATGAGCAGTTCTTC.

The rearrangement joins TRBV18 to TRBJ1-1; 7 bases map to TRBD1. In germline, CDR1 is KGHSH, CDR2 LQKENI. The CDR3 runs 14 residues. V was clipped by 3 bases and J by 3 bases; unmatched bases: 4. This CDR3 reads CASSPSQGDTEAFF. The CDR3 region has the DNA TGTGCCAGCTCACCGTCCCAGGGGGACACTGAAGCTTTCTTT. The variable domain in full, with the rest retrieved from reference TRBV18 and TRBJ1-1, is NAGVMQNPRHLVRRRGQEARLRCSPMKGHSHVYWYRQLPEEGLKFMVYLQKENIIDESGMPKERFSAEFPKEGPSILRIQQVVRGDSAAYFCASSPSQGDTEAFFGQGTRLTVV.

The chain joins TRBV29-1 to TRBJ1-1; D uncertain. The CDR3 contains 13 residues. The V end was cut by 4 bases, the J end by 0 bases, with 9 bases between. Germline CDR1 is SQVTM and CDR2 is ANQGSEA. The CDR3 bases are TGCAGCGTTGTTGTCAGACTGAACACTGAAGCTTTCTTT. Its protein is CSVVVRLNTEAFF.

There are many counts of this clonotype. The CDR3 reads CASSQEFRNTEAFF. CDR3 coding DNA: TGTGCCAGCAGCCAAGAATTTCGGAACACTGAAGCTTTCTTT. The chain links TRBV4-2 to TRBJ1-1; D gene ambiguous. The CDR3 runs to 14 residues. CDR1 and CDR2 from the germline V gene are LGHNA and YNFKEQ. V lost 0 bases, J lost 1 base, and 6 bases lay in between.

The V call is TRBV3-1, the J call TRBJ2-3, with 11 bases identical to TRBD1. After removal of 2 bases from V and 8 bases from J, the junction contained 6 bases not matched to a gene. In germline, CDR1 is LGHDT, CDR2 YNNKEL (reference sequence). The CDR3 consists of 15 residues. CDR3 sequence reads: CASSQIGQGASTQYF. CDR3 nucleotide sequence: TGTGCCAGCAGCCAAATTGGACAGGGGGCATCTACGCAGTATTTT.

Comment on this clonotype: The germline gene is not matched at one end of the junction; a read error may be the cause. The genes are TRBV29-1 and TRBJ1-4, with a tentative D call TRBD1 (5 bases). The CDR3 is made up of 13 amino acids. The germline gives CDR1 SQVTM, CDR2 ANQGSEA. CDR3 loop: CSVAIGANEELFF. In DNA, the CDR3 is TGCAGCGTTGCCATTGGGGCTAATGAAGAACTGTTTTTT.

The chain has TRBV2 and TRBJ2-7; D might be TRBD2 (5 bases). The length of the CDR3 is 14 residues. The V end lost 8 bases, the J end lost 6 bases, and 20 bases lay between the germline ends. CDR1 is SNHLY and CDR2 is FYNNEI in the germline V gene. DNA of the CDR3: TGTGCCAGCCTAGCCCTACAGCGGAGCGGCGAGCAGTACTTC. Amino acid sequence: CASLALQRSGEQYF. The full variable domain, completed using reference TRBV2 and TRBJ2-7, is EPEVTQTPSHQVTQMGQEVILRCVPISNHLYFYWYRQILGQKVEFLVSFYNNEISEKSEIFDDQFSVERPDGSNFTLKIRSTKLEDSAMYFCASLALQRSGEQYFGPGTRLTVT.

About this clonotype itself: It may be a read error: a sequence one base away is much more abundant. V usage is TRBV28 and J usage is TRBJ2-7; perhaps TRBD2 as D (5 bases). Deletions cut 4 bases from V and 3 bases from J, with 13 bases between. Germline lookup yields CDR1 MDHEN and CDR2 SYDVKM. CDR3 length: 14 amino acids. DNA of the CDR3: TGTGCCAGCAGTTCTGTGAGAGAGGGCTACGAGCAGTACTTC. The encoded protein is CASSSVREGYEQYF.

In this sample, this clonotype turned up many times. V usage is TRBV20-1 and J usage is TRBJ1-1; 8 positions agree with TRBD1. The length of the CDR3 is 13 residues. Germline V gene lookup returns CDR1 DFQATT and CDR2 SNEGSKA (reference sequence). V shed 6 bases and J 3 bases; nucleotides not matched to a gene: 6. The chain's CDR3 is CSAGQGPDTEAFF. The CDR3 nucleotides read TGCAGTGCAGGACAGGGTCCGGACACTGAAGCTTTCTTT.

This clonotype was counted only a few times. This likely came from a read error, as a far larger clone is one base away. The CDR3 here is CASSPSTDTQCF. Here the CDR3 DNA reads TGTGCCAGCAGCCCAAGTACAGATACGCAGTGTTTT. This sequence joins TRBV7-2 and TRBJ2-3; no clear D. The CDR3 runs to 12 residues. CDR1 is SGHTA, CDR2 FQGNSA, per germline.

Remarks on this clonotype: This clone may be a read error of a much larger clone one base away. This chain joins TRBV28 and TRBJ2-1; D uncertain. The CDR3 has 15 residues. Germline-derived CDR1 and CDR2 are MDHEN and SYDVKM. V was trimmed by 8 bases and J by 0 bases, leaving 14 bases between them. CDR3 nucleotide sequence: TGTGCCAGCGATAGCCTGGAAAGCTCCTACAATGAGCAGTTCTTC. Its translation is CASDSLESSYNEQFF.

This clonotype has only one observation. Possible read error: a much larger clone is one base away. V is TRBV28 and J is TRBJ2-1, with TRBD1 as a possible D gene (6 bases). The CDR3 spans 15 residues. V lost 5 bases to trimming and J lost 10 bases, with 21 bases between them. Germline loops: CDR1 MDHEN, CDR2 SYDVKM. The CDR3 here is CASSQHAQGTYEQFF. The CDR3 DNA reads as TGTGCCAGCAGTCAACATGCACAGGGAACCTACGAGCAGTTCTTC.

About this clonotype: A read error may explain this, as a much larger clone is one base away. The rearrangement links TRBV5-1 to TRBJ2-7, with 8 bases that match TRBD2. The length of the CDR3 is 14 residues. Germline CDR1 reads SGHRS; CDR2 reads YFSETQ. The V and J ends lost 4 bases and 7 bases, in that order; junction bases with no gene match: 10. CDR3 amino acids: CASSPGLAYNEQYF. For the CDR3, the DNA is TGCGCCAGCAGCCCCGGACTAGCCTACAATGAGCAGTACTTC.

On this clonotype: At one end, the junction sequence differs from germline, possibly due to a read error. This chain connects TRBV27 to TRBJ2-2; D is perhaps TRBD2 (5 bases). Germline CDR1 and CDR2: MNHEY and SMNVEV (reference sequence). CDR3 size: 14 residues. This chain's CDR3 is CASRRTASTGEMFF. In DNA form, the CDR3 reads TGTGCCAGCAGAAGAACAGCCTCCACCGGGGAGATGTTTTTT.

Notes on this clonotype: One end of the junction does not line up with germline, which may come from a read error. The V call is TRBV20-1, the J call TRBJ2-1, with TRBD2 identical over 9 bases. CDR1 and CDR2 (germline): DFQATT, SNEGSKA (reference sequence). The CDR3 length is 15 residues. CDR3 nucleotides: TGCAGTGATGTCCCTAGCGGGACTAGCTACAATGAGAAGTTCTTC. This encodes CSDVPSGTSYNEKFF.

Concerning this clonotype: The junction does not match germline at one end; this may be a read error. CDR3 protein: CATSRDAGYDQETKYF. DNA for the CDR3: TGTGCCACCAGCAGAGATGCGGGGTACGATCAAGAGACCAAGTACTTC. The gene calls are TRBV15 and TRBJ2-5; weak D call: TRBD2 (6 bases). Germline CDR1 is LNHNV and CDR2 is YYDKDF (reference sequence). The CDR3 spans 16 residues.

The chain joins TRBV18 to TRBJ1-5; D not resolved. Looked up from germline, CDR1 is KGHSH and CDR2 is LQKENI. CDR3 length equals 13 residues. V dropped 4 bases and J dropped 3 bases, with 7 bases sitting between them. The CDR3 protein is CASSQGNNQPQHF. The CDR3 nucleotides read TGTGCCAGCTCACAAGGGAACAATCAGCCCCAGCATTTT.

V gene TRBV10-3 combines with J gene TRBJ2-3, with TRBD2 matching over 7 bases. The CDR3 loop spans 14 amino acids. The germline CDR1 and CDR2 sequences are ENHRY and SYGVKD. As DNA, the CDR3 is TGTGAAATACGGAGCGGGACTAGCACAGATACGCAGTATTTT. Translating gives CEIRSGTSTDTQYF.

Only one count was recorded for this clonotype. The V and J genes are TRBV2 and TRBJ1-1; 8 nucleotides agree with TRBD1. The CDR3 length is 16 residues. The trim removed 7 bases at V and 4 bases at J, leaving 14 bases unmatched. CDR1 SNHLY and CDR2 FYNNEI come from the germline V gene. This CDR3 reads CASMALGTGGGTEAFF. The CDR3 DNA reads TGTGCCAGCATGGCATTGGGCACAGGGGGAGGCACTGAAGCTTTCTTT.

This clonotype was observed at least ten times. This rearrangement joins TRBV3-1 to TRBJ2-3; TRBD1 matches at 7 bases. Germline CDR1 LGHDT, CDR2 YNNKEL (reference sequence). CDR3 size: 17 residues. Trimming removed 6 bases from V and 0 bases from J; junction bases left unmatched: 12. In DNA form, the CDR3 reads TGTGCCAGCAGTCCGGGACAGCTTATGAGGAGCACAGATACGCAGTATTTT. This translates into CASSPGQLMRSTDTQYF.